The 21 T cell receptor beta chains below come from one sample, sequenced in a study of blood T cell repertoires in COVID-19 (dated by TCRdb to the early 2020s). The library relied on the immunoSEQ multiplex PCR assay. TCRdb stores this immuneACCESS table with in-frame sequences only. Part of the clones is absent; in the studies checked, under half of the shortfall reflects unresolved V genes, and no reason is known for the rest. Across this sample there are around 100,000 clones, with 75% to 90% seen only once. The ten largest account for approximately 5.1% of the sample. Sequencing was performed on peripheral blood. The receptors were sampled from a woman aged 55-70 years with COVID-19, enrolled during active disease.

The chain joins TRBV3-1 (or the pseudogene TRBV3-2) to TRBJ2-7; 7 nucleotides align to TRBD1. The CDR3 loop spans 12 amino acids. V dropped 5 bases and J dropped 4; count of bases not matched to a gene: 2. The germline V gene encodes CDR1 LGHDT and CDR2 YNNKEL (reference sequence). CDR3 sequence (DNA): TGTGCCAGCAGCAGACAGGGTTACGAGCAGTACTTC. As protein: CASSRQGYEQYF.

This chain connects TRBV10-3 to TRBJ1-1, with 8 bases that match TRBD1. With V trimmed by 3 bases and J by 3 bases, 6 bases remained unmatched. Germline V gene lookup returns CDR1 ENHRY and CDR2 SYGVKD. The CDR3 totals 15 residues. Written as DNA, the CDR3 is TGTGCCATCAGTGACTCCGCGACAGGGGACACTGAAGCTTTCTTT. It specifies CAISDSATGDTEAFF.

The chain has TRBV4-3 and TRBJ1-5; 9 nucleotides match TRBD1. V lost 4 bases, J lost 2 bases, and 12 bases stayed unmatched. From germline, CDR1 is LGHNA and CDR2 YSLEER. This CDR3 is 18 amino acids long. CDR3 sequence reads: CASSLRDPGQGRNQPQHF. The CDR3 DNA reads TGCGCCAGCAGCCTAAGGGATCCGGGACAGGGTCGCAATCAGCCCCAGCATTTT.

The chain uses TRBV5-4 and TRBJ2-5; TRBD2 agrees at 9 bases. Germline loops: CDR1 SGHNT, CDR2 YYREEE (reference sequence). CDR3 length: 15 amino acids. V shed 1 base and J 5 bases; nucleotides not matched to a gene: 6. The CDR3 loop is CASSLSASGGETQYF. The CDR3 DNA reads as TGTGCCAGCAGCTTGTCGGCGAGCGGGGGGGAGACCCAGTACTTC.

This chain uses TRBV18 with TRBJ1-5, with D maybe TRBD1 (5 bases). The CDR3 length is 18 residues. Trimming took 0 bases from V and 6 from J, leaving 21 bases between them. Germline V gene lookup returns CDR1 KGHSH and CDR2 LQKENI. In nucleotides, the CDR3 is TGTGCCAGCTCACCACCGGAGGGTGTGGGACCTTCGGGTCAGCCCCAGCATTTT. Translating it yields CASSPPEGVGPSGQPQHF.

The count of this clone is one. This rearrangement joins TRBV2 to TRBJ1-4; D remains unclear. Germline CDR1 reads SNHLY; CDR2 reads FYNNEI. V was shortened by 3 bases and J by 4 bases, with 9 bases between the two germline ends. This CDR3 contains 14 residues. The CDR3 coding sequence is TGTGCCAGCAGTGATCAGTACGATAATGAAAAACTGTTTTTT. This translates into CASSDQYDNEKLFF.

The CDR3 spells CASRTGTVTEAFF. For the CDR3, the DNA is TGTGCCAGCAGAACCGGGACAGTCACTGAAGCTTTCTTT. The V and J genes are TRBV6-5 and TRBJ1-1; 7 bases fit TRBD1. Germline V gives CDR1 MNHEY, CDR2 SVGAGI. V trimming: 6 bases; J trimming: 4 bases; junction bases outside the gene matches: 5. The CDR3 spans 13 residues.

The chain recombines TRBV11-2 with TRBJ2-1; D unclear. The CDR3 runs to 16 residues. Trimming shortened V by 2 bases and J by 0 bases, and 11 bases separated the two germline ends. Germline V gives CDR1 SGHAT, CDR2 FQNNGV. In DNA form, the CDR3 reads TGTGCCAGCAGCTTATCGCAGGCCAGCTCCTACAATGAGCAGTTCTTC. Protein: CASSLSQASSYNEQFF.

The rearrangement links TRBV7-8 to TRBJ1-4; TRBD1 is a possible D gene (6 bases). The CDR3 extends over 15 amino acids. Germline V gives CDR1 SGHVS, CDR2 FQNEAQ. Between the trimmed V and J ends, which lost 5 bases and 0 bases, there was a span of 10 bases. CDR3 DNA: TGTGCCAGCAGCGGGACAATTGCAACTAATGAAAAACTGTTTTTT. Protein product: CASSGTIATNEKLFF.

V gene TRBV2 combines with J gene TRBJ2-1; 7 nucleotides match TRBD2. The V segment lost 7 bases and the J segment 0 bases; nucleotides outside the gene matches: 9. This CDR3 spans 16 amino acids. CDR1 and CDR2 (germline): SNHLY, FYNNEI. The CDR3 sequence is CASTQGGVISYNEQFF. The CDR3 coding sequence is TGTGCCAGCACCCAGGGAGGGGTCATCTCCTACAATGAGCAGTTCTTC.

The chain recombines TRBV15 with TRBJ1-2; 10 bases align to TRBD1. Germline assignment: CDR1 LNHNV and CDR2 YYDKDF (reference sequence). The CDR3 extends over 15 amino acids. V trimming: 3 bases; J trimming: 2 bases; junction bases outside the gene matches: 3. The CDR3 region is CATSRTGGENYGYTF. For the CDR3, the DNA is TGTGCCACCAGCAGGACAGGGGGCGAAAACTATGGCTACACCTTC.

V gene TRBV15 combines with J gene TRBJ1-2, with 7 nucleotides matching TRBD1. CDR1 is LNHNV, CDR2 YYDKDF, per germline (reference sequence). The ends lost 0 bases at V and 4 bases at J; junction bases unmatched: 8. The CDR3 loop spans 16 amino acids. The CDR3 region is CATSRDRSGGFYGYTF. In nucleotides, the CDR3 is TGTGCCACCAGCAGAGATAGATCAGGGGGGTTCTATGGCTACACCTTC.

This rearrangement joins TRBV15 to TRBJ1-2; D is ambiguous. V gave up 0 bases and J gave up 6 bases, with 26 bases separating them. The CDR3 contains 19 residues. Germline V gene lookup returns CDR1 LNHNV and CDR2 YYDKDF (reference sequence). The CDR3 DNA reads as TGTGCCACCAGCAGAGATCGAGGCCGGAGGGATCCCCGATGGAATGGCTACACCTTC. Translating it yields CATSRDRGRRDPRWNGYTF.

V is TRBV7-6 and J is TRBJ1-5; 8 positions match TRBD1. The trim removed 5 bases at V and 2 bases at J, leaving 11 bases unmatched. Germline V gives CDR1 SGHVS, CDR2 FNYEAQ. The CDR3 runs 17 residues. The CDR3 here is CASSPGQGTRGNQPQHF. The CDR3 nucleotides read TGTGCCAGCAGCCCAGGACAGGGTACGAGGGGCAATCAGCCCCAGCATTTT.

The chain carries TRBV19 and TRBJ1-1; 8 nucleotides line up with TRBD1. CDR1 is LNHDA, CDR2 SQIVND, per germline (reference sequence). J was trimmed by 8 bases and V by 8 bases; bases with no gene match: 10. The CDR3 consists of 13 residues. The CDR3 DNA reads as TGTGCCAGTCGCCGGCAGGGGGCTGAAGAAGCTTTCTTT. Residues: CASRRQGAEEAFF.

This clone was counted once. Written as DNA, the CDR3 is TGTGCCAGCAGCAACGTTGCGGGACAGGGGTACGAGCAGTACTTC. Amino acids: CASSNVAGQGYEQYF. This chain joins TRBV7-9 and TRBJ2-7, with 10 bases that match TRBD1. V shed 5 bases and J 4 bases; nucleotides not matched to a gene: 8. Germline V gene data show CDR1 as SEHNR and CDR2 as FQNEAQ (reference sequence). The CDR3 is made up of 15 amino acids.

V usage is TRBV11-2 and J usage is TRBJ2-7; D is unresolved. V was clipped by 5 bases and J by 3 bases, with 5 bases between them. Germline lookup yields CDR1 SGHAT and CDR2 FQNNGV. The CDR3 has 11 amino acids. The DNA of the CDR3 is TGTGCCAGCAGCCCGGGCTACGAGCAGTACTTC. Translated: CASSPGYEQYF.

The chain links TRBV29-1 to TRBJ1-2, with D perhaps TRBD1 (5 bases). V was cut by 6 bases and J by 5 bases, with 16 bases left in between. Looked up from germline, CDR1 is SQVTM and CDR2 is ANQGSEA. The CDR3 is 13 residues long. CDR3 nucleotides: TGCAGCGTCTCGGTCGGGGGGGATTATGGCTACACCTTC. Protein sequence: CSVSVGGDYGYTF.

The rearrangement uses TRBV18 and TRBJ2-1, with TRBD2 as a possible D gene (5 bases). The CDR3 loop spans 11 amino acids. The V gene lost 5 bases and the J gene lost 7 bases, with 6 bases spanning the gap. In germline, CDR1 is KGHSH, CDR2 LQKENI. The chain's CDR3 is CASSSGNEQFF. CDR3 in DNA: TGTGCCAGCTCATCGGGAAATGAGCAGTTCTTC.

J is TRBJ1-1 and V is TRBV9, with D hard to call. V lost 3 bases and J lost 5, with 11 bases in between. The CDR3 sequence is 13 residues long. Germline V gene data show CDR1 as SGDLS and CDR2 as YYNGEE. The CDR3 region is CASSAAVRTEAFF. The CDR3 nucleotides are TGTGCCAGCAGCGCGGCGGTAAGGACTGAAGCTTTCTTT.

The V and J genes are TRBV2 and TRBJ2-4; the D gene is possibly TRBD2 (6 bases). Trimming shortened V by 8 bases and J by 7 bases, and 9 bases separated the two germline ends. Germline V gives CDR1 SNHLY, CDR2 FYNNEI. The CDR3 length is 11 residues. The CDR3 loop reads CASREINIQYF. In DNA form, the CDR3 reads TGTGCCAGCCGGGAGATTAACATTCAGTACTTC. Full variable domain (outside the CDR3, taken from reference TRBV2 and TRBJ2-4): EPEVTQTPSHQVTQMGQEVILRCVPISNHLYFYWYRQILGQKVEFLVSFYNNEISEKSEIFDDQFSVERPDGSNFTLKIRSTKLEDSAMYFCASREINIQYFGAGTRLSVL.